This T cell receptor (beta chain) is drawn from a study of blood T cell repertoires in COVID-19. Whole-study context: Sites in the United States, Italy and Spain provided acute and convalescent COVID-19 samples. Nucleic acid was either cDNA or gDNA, and it came from T cells, B-cell-depleted T cells, or PBMCs.

Trimming removed 2 bases at V and 0 bases at J, with 14 bases between. The germline gives CDR1 SEHNR, CDR2 FQNEAQ (reference sequence). This CDR3 has 17 amino acids. Methods used by the authors: Amplifying reference gene primers gave estimates of nucleated cell counts. The assay was immunoSEQ multiplex PCR, and TCRdb's table has in-frame clones only and misses some. The V and J calls and clone size were taken over from that table, and D and trimming were inferred from the DNA. The sample lists about 210,000 clones, roughly 82% occurring once. The sample taken for sequencing was peripheral blood. This receptor was taken from a man aged 45-65 years with active or convalescent COVID-19. The V gene is TRBV7-9, the J gene TRBJ1-3, with no clear D. CDR3 sequence: CASSLIPSGNSGNTIYF. Here the CDR3 DNA reads TGTGCCAGCAGCTTAATCCCATCGGGTAACTCTGGAAACACCATATATTTT. Full variable domain (missing parts from reference TRBV7-9 and TRBJ1-3): DTGVSQNPRHKITKRGQNVTFRCDPISEHNRLYWYRQTLGQGPEFLTYFQNEAQLEKSRLLSDRFSAERPKGSFSTLEIQRTEQGDSAMYLCASSLIPSGNSGNTIYFGEGSWLTVV.